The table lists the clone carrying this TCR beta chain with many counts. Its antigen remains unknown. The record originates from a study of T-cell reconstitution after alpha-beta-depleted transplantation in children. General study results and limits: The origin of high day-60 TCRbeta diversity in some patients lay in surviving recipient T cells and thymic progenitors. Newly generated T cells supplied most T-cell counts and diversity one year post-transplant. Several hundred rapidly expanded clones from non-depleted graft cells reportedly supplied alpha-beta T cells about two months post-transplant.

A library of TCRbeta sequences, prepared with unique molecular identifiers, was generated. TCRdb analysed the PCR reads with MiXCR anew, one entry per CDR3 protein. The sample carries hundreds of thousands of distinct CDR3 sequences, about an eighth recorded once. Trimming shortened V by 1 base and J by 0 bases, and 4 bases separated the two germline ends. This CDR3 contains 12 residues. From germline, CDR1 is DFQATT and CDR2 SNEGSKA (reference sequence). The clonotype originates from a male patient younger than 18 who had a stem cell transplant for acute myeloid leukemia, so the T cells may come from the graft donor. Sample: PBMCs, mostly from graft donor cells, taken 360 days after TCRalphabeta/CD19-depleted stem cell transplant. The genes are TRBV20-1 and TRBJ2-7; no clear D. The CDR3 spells CSARAVSYEQYF. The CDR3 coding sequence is TGCAGTGCTAGAGCGGTCTCCTACGAGCAGTACTTC.